This is a list of T cell receptor beta chains from one sample in a study of identical twins. TCRdb reprocessed the 5' RACE reads via MiXCR and lists one record per CDR3 protein. The profile shows around 530,000 distinct CDR3 sequences, around 15% of them singletons. These same data were also listed under a study on yellow fever vaccine responses in identical twins.

Sequences were obtained from CD4+ T cells sorted from blood. The receptors were sampled from a woman between 18 and 29 years old in good health. Each CDR3 is given with its conserved first and last residue. The D gene is left open where the match is weak. Rows may omit the clone size; those that give it use once, few, many or a size class.

d_call: TRBD1
j_call: TRBJ1-2
v_call: TRBV27
clone_size: -
cdr3_aa: CASSITGVAGYTF
cdr3_nt: TGTGCCAGCAGTATAACAGGGGTTGCTGGCTACACCTTC

d_call: -
j_call: TRBJ1-4
v_call: TRBV20-1
clone_size: -
cdr3_aa: CSAKDGPTNEKLFF
cdr3_nt: TGCAGTGCTAAGGACGGGCCGACTAATGAAAAACTGTTTTTT

d_call: -
j_call: TRBJ1-1
v_call: TRBV11-2
clone_size: many
cdr3_aa: CASSFGTTQNTEAFF
cdr3_nt: TGTGCCAGCAGCTTCGGGACCACCCAGAACACTGAAGCTTTCTTT

d_call: -
j_call: TRBJ1-1
v_call: TRBV10-3
clone_size: few
cdr3_aa: CAISRGDAEAFF
cdr3_nt: TGTGCCATCAGTCGTGGGGACGCTGAAGCTTTCTTT

d_call: -
j_call: TRBJ1-1
v_call: TRBV4-2
clone_size: -
cdr3_aa: CASSQDNKQRNTEAFF
cdr3_nt: TGTGCCAGCAGCCAAGATAATAAACAGAGGAACACTGAAGCTTTCTTT

d_call: -
j_call: TRBJ2-5
v_call: TRBV28
clone_size: few
cdr3_aa: CASSWGSRETQYF
cdr3_nt: TGTGCCAGCAGTTGGGGTAGCCGGGAGACCCAGTACTTC

d_call: -
j_call: TRBJ2-3
v_call: TRBV7-9
clone_size: few
cdr3_aa: CASSLNSPDFADTQYF
cdr3_nt: TGTGCCAGCAGCTTAAATTCCCCGGATTTTGCAGATACGCAGTATTTT

d_call: -
j_call: TRBJ2-3
v_call: TRBV12-3/TRBV12-4
clone_size: many
cdr3_aa: CASSLLRNTDTQYF
cdr3_nt: TGTGCCAGCAGTTTATTGAGGAACACAGATACGCAGTATTTT

d_call: TRBD2
j_call: TRBJ2-1
v_call: TRBV2
clone_size: few
cdr3_aa: CASSASGMISEQFF
cdr3_nt: TGTGCCAGCAGTGCTAGCGGGATGATCAGTGAGCAGTTCTTC

d_call: TRBD1
j_call: TRBJ2-7
v_call: TRBV20-1
clone_size: few
cdr3_aa: CSASSGQIVYEQYF
cdr3_nt: TGCAGTGCTAGCTCGGGACAGATAGTCTACGAGCAGTACTTC

d_call: -
j_call: TRBJ1-1
v_call: TRBV10-2
clone_size: -
cdr3_aa: CASMDTKAFF
cdr3_nt: TGCGCCAGCATGGACACGAAAGCTTTCTTT

d_call: -
j_call: TRBJ2-7
v_call: TRBV12-3/TRBV12-4
clone_size: few
cdr3_aa: CASSLRGGGTYEQYF
cdr3_nt: TGTGCCAGCAGTTTAAGGGGGGGCGGAACCTACGAGCAGTACTTC

d_call: -
j_call: TRBJ1-1
v_call: TRBV12-3/TRBV12-4
clone_size: many
cdr3_aa: CAILEGLTEAFF
cdr3_nt: TGTGCCATCCTCGAGGGGCTGACTGAAGCTTTCTTT

d_call: TRBD1
j_call: TRBJ1-1
v_call: TRBV20-1
clone_size: few
cdr3_aa: CSAGGQLKYEAFF
cdr3_nt: TGCAGTGCTGGGGGACAGCTAAAGTATGAAGCTTTCTTT

d_call: TRBD2
j_call: TRBJ2-1
v_call: TRBV7-8
clone_size: -
cdr3_aa: CASSSKTGLNSGEQFF
cdr3_nt: TGTGCCAGCAGCTCGAAAACGGGACTAAATTCGGGTGAGCAGTTCTTC

d_call: -
j_call: TRBJ1-5
v_call: TRBV2
clone_size: few
cdr3_aa: CASSESILSNQPQHF
cdr3_nt: TGTGCCAGCAGTGAAAGTATACTTAGCAATCAGCCCCAGCATTTT

d_call: -
j_call: TRBJ2-5
v_call: TRBV28
clone_size: many
cdr3_aa: CASSLGGAGKETQYF
cdr3_nt: TGTGCCAGCAGCCTGGGGGGGGCTGGGAAAGAGACCCAGTACTTC

d_call: TRBD2
j_call: TRBJ2-7
v_call: TRBV12-3/TRBV12-4
clone_size: few
cdr3_aa: CASSSFSGRATYEQYF
cdr3_nt: TGTGCCAGCAGTTCCTTTAGCGGGAGGGCCACCTACGAGCAGTACTTC

d_call: -
j_call: TRBJ2-5
v_call: TRBV20-1
clone_size: -
cdr3_aa: CSARFGKETQYF
cdr3_nt: TGCAGTGCTAGATTCGGGAAAGAGACCCAGTACTTC

d_call: TRBD1
j_call: TRBJ2-5
v_call: TRBV5-1
clone_size: few
cdr3_aa: CASSYGQGTLQETQYF
cdr3_nt: TGCGCCAGCAGCTATGGACAGGGGACTTTACAAGAGACCCAGTACTTC

d_call: -
j_call: TRBJ1-3
v_call: TRBV20-1
clone_size: many
cdr3_aa: CSASARGGNTIYF
cdr3_nt: TGCAGTGCTAGTGCCAGGGGTGGAAACACCATATATTTT

d_call: -
j_call: TRBJ1-2
v_call: TRBV20-1
clone_size: -
cdr3_aa: CSARPGRTDLNGSGYTF
cdr3_nt: TGCAGTGCTAGACCGGGACGGACGGATCTTAATGGTAGTGGCTACACCTTC